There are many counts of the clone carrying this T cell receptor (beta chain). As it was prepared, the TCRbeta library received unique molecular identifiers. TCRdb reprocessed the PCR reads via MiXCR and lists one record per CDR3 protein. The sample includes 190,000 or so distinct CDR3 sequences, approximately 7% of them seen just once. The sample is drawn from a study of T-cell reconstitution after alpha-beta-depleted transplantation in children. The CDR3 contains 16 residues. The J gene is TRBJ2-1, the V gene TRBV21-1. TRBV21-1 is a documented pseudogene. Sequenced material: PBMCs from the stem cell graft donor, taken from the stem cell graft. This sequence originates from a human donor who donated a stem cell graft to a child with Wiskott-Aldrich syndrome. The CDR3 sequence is CASSKGRLCGDNEQFF. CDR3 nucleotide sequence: TGTGCCAGCAGCAAAGGGCGTCTATGCGGTGACAATGAGCAGTTCTTC.